This is a list of T cell receptor beta chains from one sample in a study of persistence of HIV-infected CD4 T cells. Measured with immunoSEQ multiplex PCR; TCRdb has only the in-frame clones, and not every one. The sample lists around 28,000 clones, roughly four fifths occurring once. Antigen specificity for these receptors is unknown. Sequences were derived from CD4+ T cells sorted from PBMCs after approximately 20-hour stimulation, sampled from a patient who received antiretroviral therapy. Source of these receptors: an adult man with HIV who was CMV-seropositive. The CDR3 runs from the conserved cysteine through the conserved F or W. A D gene is named only where the DNA matches it firmly. Some rows have no size entry. The others give once, few or many, or a class for an expanded clone.

>TRBJ2-3|TRBD2|NA|TRBV28
TGTGCCAGCAGTTACAAGACTAGCGGGGGGTTAGATACGCAGTATTTT
CASSYKTSGGLDTQYF
>TRBJ2-2|NA|few|TRBV5-6
TGTGCCAGCAGCTTGGTGACGGCCGGGGAGCTGTTTTTT
CASSLVTAGELFF
>TRBJ1-2|NA|NA|TRBV6-5
TGTGCCAGCAGCGTCCGGGTTCTGGGGAACTATGGCTACACCTTC
CASSVRVLGNYGYTF
>TRBJ1-2|NA|NA|TRBV29-1
TGCAGCGTGAGGTTGGGCAGGAACTATGGCTACACCTTC
CSVRLGRNYGYTF
>TRBJ2-7|TRBD1|NA|TRBV19
TGTGCCAGCCCCGGGACAGGGGTCTACGAGCAGTACTTC
CASPGTGVYEQYF
>TRBJ2-1|TRBD2|NA|TRBV6-2/TRBV6-3
TGTGCCAGCAGTCCACGGGGGGGTAGCAAGCAGTTCTTC
CASSPRGGSKQFF
>TRBJ2-1|TRBD2|NA|TRBV7-6
TGTGCCAGCAGCTTAGCGAGCCAGACCGGGACTAGCGGGAAATACAATGAGCAGTTCTTC
CASSLASQTGTSGKYNEQFF
>TRBJ1-2|TRBD1|NA|TRBV12-5
TGTGCTAGTGGTCGGACAGGATCTTTCTATGGCTACACCTTC
CASGRTGSFYGYTF
>TRBJ1-2|NA|NA|TRBV5-4
TGTGCCAGCAACACACCCGGTGAGGGGAATGGCTACACCTTC
CASNTPGEGNGYTF
>TRBJ1-2|TRBD1|NA|TRBV28
TGTGCCAGCAAGGACAGGGACTATGGCTACACCTTC
CASKDRDYGYTF
>TRBJ2-1|TRBD2|NA|TRBV5-4
TGTGCCAGCAGCAGCGGGGGGCGGAGGACACACAATGAGCAGTTCTTC
CASSSGGRRTHNEQFF
>TRBJ1-2|NA|NA|TRBV19
TGTGCCAGTAGGGACACAGGTGGCGTCTATGGCTACACCTTC
CASRDTGGVYGYTF
>TRBJ1-1|NA|NA|TRBV27
TGTGCCAGCAGTCCGAGGGGGGCATTGATAACTGAAGCTTTCTTT
CASSPRGALITEAFF